This T cell receptor (beta chain) was observed in a study of T cell responses to AZD1222 COVID-19 vaccine. Turning to this clone: The antigen remains undetermined.

Study conclusions and caveats: Females made up more of the donors, who were largely white British, and clonal diversity may have come out too low. CD4 TCRs associated with vaccination spanned spike, dominating at 160-218 and 743-854.

Sequencing was performed with immunoSEQ multiplex PCR; in TCRdb, only in-frame clones are kept and a portion is missing. The data show roughly 66,000 clones, more than 70% seen once. The CDR3 contains 14 residues. Germline CDR1 SGHTA, CDR2 FQGNSA. Between the trimmed V and J ends, which lost 3 bases and 3 bases, there was a span of 11 bases. The TCR was taken from an adult who received the MenACWY meningococcal vaccine as a control. Specimen: peripheral blood, collected 28 days after the second dose of the MenACWY control vaccine. V gene TRBV7-2 combines with J gene TRBJ1-2; D unresolved. The CDR3: CASSLWPGYYGYTF. The CDR3 DNA follows: TGTGCCAGCAGCTTGTGGCCGGGCTACTATGGCTACACCTTC.